These 31 T cell receptor beta chains were sequenced from one sample in a study of neoadjuvant anti-PD-1 for oral cavity cancer. Sequencing was performed with immunoSEQ multiplex PCR; in TCRdb, only in-frame clones are kept and a portion is missing. This table holds some 33,000 clones, around nine tenths found once. The specimen was PBMCs, collected before nivolumab (anti-PD-1) treatment. Source of these receptors: a person aged 35-79 years with oral cavity squamous cell carcinoma.

The chain carries TRBV6-1 and TRBJ1-5; 10 bases align to TRBD1. The trim removed 6 bases at V and 6 bases at J, leaving 2 bases unmatched. The CDR3 is made up of 13 amino acids. Germline CDR1 MNHNS, CDR2 SASEGT. In DNA, the CDR3 is TGTGCCAGCAGCGACAGGGGGCCTCAGCCCCAGCATTTT. Amino acids: CASSDRGPQPQHF.

The J gene is TRBJ1-1, the V gene TRBV18; D unresolved. The CDR3 is made up of 15 amino acids. CDR1 is KGHSH, CDR2 LQKENI, per germline. The ends were cut back, 0 bases at V and 5 bases at J, with 13 bases in the middle. The CDR3 spells CASSPPVKGLTEAFF. The CDR3 region has the DNA TGTGCCAGCTCACCACCGGTGAAAGGGCTGACTGAAGCTTTCTTT.

The chain links TRBV25-1 to TRBJ1-2; 7 bases fit TRBD1. With V trimmed by 4 bases and J by 6 bases, 2 bases remained unmatched. Germline CDR1 and CDR2: MGHDK and SYGVNS. The CDR3 contains 12 residues. The DNA for the CDR3 is TGTGCCAGCAGTGGGGACAGAGATGGCTACACCTTC. It translates to CASSGDRDGYTF.

The V gene is TRBV29-1, the J gene TRBJ1-1, with 12 bases identical to TRBD1. Germline CDR1 reads SQVTM; CDR2 reads ANQGSEA. The CDR3 spans 11 residues. Trimming cost V 7 bases and J 6 bases; bases outside gene matches: 0. This CDR3 reads CSGDRGPEAFF. Here the CDR3 DNA reads TGCAGCGGGGACAGGGGGCCTGAAGCTTTCTTT.

The V call is TRBV5-1, the J call TRBJ1-3, with a tentative D call TRBD1 (6 bases). CDR1 and CDR2 from the germline V gene are SGHRS and YFSETQ. Trimming took off 0 bases at V and 4 bases at J, with 14 bases between the two ends. This CDR3 has 16 amino acids. The CDR3 is CASSLEGGRRGNTIYF. In DNA form, the CDR3 reads TGCGCCAGCAGCTTGGAGGGGGGCCGGAGGGGAAACACCATATATTTT.

This clone has a single count. The junction shows a germline mismatch at one end, possibly a read error. The V gene is TRBV2, the J gene TRBJ2-4; 10 bases agree with TRBD1. Germline V gives CDR1 SNHLY, CDR2 FYNNEI. The CDR3 is 12 amino acids. CDR3 in amino acids: CASSEDWDRGRF. The CDR3 coding sequence is TGTGCCAGCAGTGAAGATTGGGACAGGGGTCGCTTC.

The gene calls are TRBV2 and TRBJ1-1, with D perhaps TRBD1 (5 bases). The CDR3 is 13 amino acids. V was pared by 8 bases and J by 3 bases, with 13 bases between. Germline loops: CDR1 SNHLY, CDR2 FYNNEI. The CDR3 DNA reads TGTGCCAGCCGAGGGGAGTGGGACACTGAAGCTTTCTTT. Residues: CASRGEWDTEAFF. Using reference TRBV2 and TRBJ1-1 for the parts outside the CDR3, the full variable domain is EPEVTQTPSHQVTQMGQEVILRCVPISNHLYFYWYRQILGQKVEFLVSFYNNEISEKSEIFDDQFSVERPDGSNFTLKIRSTKLEDSAMYFCASRGEWDTEAFFGQGTRLTVV.

The rearrangement uses TRBV10-3 and TRBJ2-3, with 11 bases lining up with TRBD2. Per the germline V gene, CDR1 is ENHRY and CDR2 is SYGVKD. CDR3 length: 16 residues. V lost 5 bases to trimming and J lost 2 bases; unmatched junction nucleotides: 6. CDR3 in DNA: TGTGCCATCAGTCAGACTAGCGGGGAGGACACAGATACGCAGTATTTT. This gives the protein CAISQTSGEDTDTQYF.

This clone was found once. V usage is TRBV28 and J usage is TRBJ2-3; the D call may be TRBD1 or TRBD2 (6 bases each). V was pared by 5 bases and J by 2 bases, with 17 bases between. Per germline, CDR1 MDHEN and CDR2 SYDVKM. The CDR3 totals 16 residues. CDR3 sequence (DNA): TGTGCCAGCAGTCTAGCGATGGACAGACCCACAGATACGCAGTATTTT. It codes for CASSLAMDRPTDTQYF.

This sequence joins TRBV7-2 and TRBJ2-5; tentatively, D is TRBD1 (5 bases). Trimming cost V 2 bases and J 1 base, with 8 bases left between them. Looked up from germline, CDR1 is SGHTA and CDR2 is FQGNSA. The CDR3 is 14 residues long. Here the CDR3 reads CASSLTGFQETQYF. CDR3 nucleotides: TGTGCCAGCAGCTTAACAGGATTCCAAGAGACCCAGTACTTC.

The rearrangement uses TRBV2 and TRBJ1-5; D might be TRBD1 (5 bases). The germline gives CDR1 SNHLY, CDR2 FYNNEI. CDR3 size: 14 residues. V dropped 2 bases and J dropped 5 bases, with 10 bases sitting between them. CDR3: CASSEPATDQPQHF. CDR3 DNA: TGTGCCAGCAGTGAACCAGCGACAGATCAGCCCCAGCATTTT.

The chain recombines TRBV7-2 with TRBJ2-7; the match to TRBD1 covers 10 bases. V lost 4 bases, J lost 3 bases, and 3 bases stayed unmatched. CDR3 length: 14 amino acids. CDR1 and CDR2 from the germline V gene are SGHTA and FQGNSA. CDR3 sequence: CASSSRTGGYEQYF. CDR3 DNA sequence: TGTGCCAGCAGCTCCAGGACAGGGGGCTACGAGCAGTACTTC.

This sequence joins TRBV28 and TRBJ1-1; 9 nucleotides agree with TRBD1. This CDR3 is built from 15 residues. Looked up from germline, CDR1 is MDHEN and CDR2 is SYDVKM. With 4 bases clipped from V and 0 bases from J, the junction kept 3 bases outside the gene matches. The CDR3 region is CASSSTGGLNTEAFF. The DNA for the CDR3 is TGTGCCAGCAGTTCCACAGGGGGCCTGAACACTGAAGCTTTCTTT.

The V call is TRBV18, the J call TRBJ1-5; D is possibly TRBD1 (6 bases). Trimming cost V 3 bases and J 2 bases, with 11 bases left between them. CDR1 and CDR2 (germline): KGHSH, LQKENI. CDR3 length: 15 residues. CDR3 nucleotides: TGTGCCAGCTCACCCCAACAGGGAGGCAATCAGCCCCAGCATTTT. Amino acids: CASSPQQGGNQPQHF.

The rearrangement links TRBV2 to TRBJ1-5; the D gene is possibly TRBD1 (6 bases). The germline gives CDR1 SNHLY, CDR2 FYNNEI. The germline V and J ends were trimmed by 4 bases and 6 bases, with 10 bases remaining between them. The CDR3 runs to 13 residues. The CDR3 protein is CASSGGQSQPQHF. CDR3 sequence (DNA): TGTGCCAGCAGTGGCGGACAGTCTCAGCCCCAGCATTTT.

The gene calls are TRBV9 and TRBJ1-2; 9 positions agree with TRBD1. The CDR3 sequence is 12 residues long. V was clipped by 3 bases and J by 13 bases; unmatched bases: 7. Per germline, CDR1 SGDLS and CDR2 YYNGEE. CDR3 in DNA: TGTGCCAGCAGCGACCGGGACAGGGAGTTCACCTTC. Translating it yields CASSDRDREFTF. Supplemented by reference TRBV9 and TRBJ1-2, the full variable domain reads DSGVTQTPKHLITATGQRVTLRCSPRSGDLSVYWYQQSLDQGLQFLIQYYNGEERAKGNILERFSAQQFPDLHSELNLSSLELGDSALYFCASSDRDREFTFGSGTRLTVV.

This clone was recorded a few times. The V call is TRBV7-2, the J call TRBJ2-7, with D unresolved. Germline CDR1 and CDR2: SGHTA and FQGNSA. This CDR3 spans 12 amino acids. Trimming shortened V by 4 bases and J by 4 bases, and 8 bases separated the two germline ends. CDR3 region: CASSSVTYEQYF. Here the CDR3 DNA reads TGTGCCAGCAGCTCGGTGACTTACGAGCAGTACTTC.

The V gene is TRBV9, the J gene TRBJ2-3, with TRBD2 matching 13 bases. Germline loops: CDR1 SGDLS, CDR2 YYNGEE. Trimming at V came to 4 bases and at J to 3 bases, leaving 5 bases not matched to a gene. The CDR3 has 16 amino acids. The CDR3 DNA follows: TGTGCCAGCAGCCCACTAGCGGGGGGGCTTACAGATACGCAGTATTTT. It encodes CASSPLAGGLTDTQYF.

The V and J genes are TRBV6-5 and TRBJ2-3; D may be TRBD1 or TRBD2 (5 bases each). Between the trimmed V and J ends, which lost 6 bases and 1 base, there was a span of 14 bases. The CDR3 spans 15 residues. Germline V gene lookup returns CDR1 MNHEY and CDR2 SVGAGI. The CDR3 protein is CASSSLGRGTDTQYF. The CDR3 DNA reads as TGTGCCAGCAGCTCGTTGGGGCGGGGCACAGATACGCAGTATTTT.

The chain recombines TRBV4-3 with TRBJ2-3; possibly TRBD2 for D (6 bases). The V and J ends lost 1 base and 0 bases respectively, with 11 bases between them. This CDR3 spans 16 amino acids. The germline CDR1 and CDR2 sequences are LGHNA and YSLEER. The CDR3 region is CASSQASGTSTDTQYF. The CDR3, as DNA: TGCGCCAGCAGCCAAGCGTCAGGGACTAGCACAGATACGCAGTATTTT.

With regard to this clone: In the same sample, other DNA sequences code for this CDR3. The V gene is TRBV4-1, the J gene TRBJ1-6, with 9 bases that match TRBD1. The CDR3 extends over 14 amino acids. With 3 bases clipped from V and 7 bases from J, the junction kept 1 base outside the gene matches. Germline CDR1 is MGHRA and CDR2 is YSYEKL. This chain's CDR3 is CASSQDRGNSPLHF. CDR3 nucleotides: TGCGCCAGCAGCCAGGACAGGGGCAATTCACCCCTCCACTTT.

The chain uses TRBV5-6 and TRBJ1-6, with D uncertain. Germline V gene data show CDR1 as SGHDT and CDR2 as YYEEEE. This CDR3 region has 13 residues. V shed 4 bases and J shed 9 bases, with 11 bases lying between them. The CDR3 spells CASSREASSPLHF. The DNA for the CDR3 is TGTGCCAGCAGCCGGGAAGCTAGTTCACCCCTCCACTTT.

The V and J genes are TRBV4-3 and TRBJ2-3; D might be TRBD1 or TRBD2, each matching 5 bases. The V end lost 2 bases, the J end lost 1 base, and 16 bases lay between the germline ends. The CDR3 extends over 17 amino acids. The V gene's germline CDR1 is LGHNA and CDR2 YSLEER. The CDR3 sequence is CASSQHAGTEGTDTQYF. The CDR3 coding sequence is TGCGCCAGCAGCCAACATGCCGGGACGGAGGGCACAGATACGCAGTATTTT.

The CDR3 DNA follows: TGTGCCAGCAGCGTCTTGACTACCAGGGAGACCCAGTACTTC. Translating it yields CASSVLTTRETQYF. V usage is TRBV7-8 and J usage is TRBJ2-5; a possible D gene is TRBD2 (5 bases). Germline V gene data show CDR1 as SGHVS and CDR2 as FQNEAQ. CDR3 length: 14 residues. Trimming pared 5 bases from V and 5 bases from J, leaving 15 bases between.

The CDR3 protein is CASSPPGQGNNSPLHF. The CDR3 region has the DNA TGTGCCAGCAGTCCTCCGGGACAGGGGAATAATTCACCCCTCCACTTT. The rearrangement uses TRBV7-3 and TRBJ1-6, with 10 bases aligning to TRBD1. CDR3 length: 16 residues. The V and J ends lost 6 bases and 5 bases, in that order; junction bases with no gene match: 7. Germline loops: CDR1 SGHTA, CDR2 FQGTGA.

The V gene is TRBV5-5, the J gene TRBJ2-1, with D possibly matching TRBD2 (6 bases). The V gene's germline CDR1 is SGHKS and CDR2 YYEKEE (reference sequence). The CDR3 is 13 amino acids. Trimming pared 5 bases from V and 5 bases from J, leaving 11 bases between. CDR3 sequence reads: CASSPGVDNEQFF. CDR3 sequence (DNA): TGTGCCAGCAGTCCGGGGGTTGACAATGAGCAGTTCTTC.

This clone is a singleton in its sample. The same CDR3 can be traced to other DNA sequences in this sample. V usage is TRBV7-9 and J usage is TRBJ1-2, with 11 positions matching TRBD1. Germline CDR1 and CDR2: SEHNR and FQNEAQ (reference sequence). The V segment lost 3 bases and the J segment 2 bases; nucleotides outside the gene matches: 2. CDR3 length: 15 residues. CDR3 sequence (DNA): TGTGCCAGCAGCTTGGGACAGGGGGGAAACTATGGCTACACCTTC. Encoded protein: CASSLGQGGNYGYTF.

This clone has only a few counts. The gene calls are TRBV7-2 and TRBJ1-1, with 10 bases fitting TRBD1. Germline assignment: CDR1 SGHTA and CDR2 FQGNSA. This CDR3 spans 16 amino acids. V lost 1 base, J lost 4 bases, and 6 bases stayed unmatched. CDR3 residues: CASSLERQGAGTEAFF. The CDR3 DNA is TGTGCCAGCAGCTTAGAGCGACAGGGGGCAGGCACTGAAGCTTTCTTT.

The V call is TRBV29-1, the J call TRBJ2-5, with D possibly being TRBD1 (5 bases). Germline-derived CDR1 and CDR2 are SQVTM and ANQGSEA. V was clipped by 6 bases and J by 5 bases, with 16 bases between them. This CDR3 is built from 13 residues. The CDR3 DNA sequence: TGCAGCGTCGCCGATACAGGACGGGAGACCCAGTACTTC. Translated: CSVADTGRETQYF.

The chain joins TRBV19 to TRBJ2-3; no definite D call. Trimming took off 3 bases at V and 6 bases at J, with 4 bases between the two ends. This CDR3 spans 11 amino acids. Germline V gives CDR1 LNHDA, CDR2 SQIVND (reference sequence). The CDR3 DNA sequence: TGTGCCAGTAGTATTGTGGATACGCAGTATTTT. Protein sequence: CASSIVDTQYF.

Concerning this clone: A read error may produce the germline difference seen at one junction end. The CDR3 sequence: CASSLGGVPGQNF. The CDR3, as DNA: TGTGCCAGCAGCTTAGGCGGGGTGCCGGGACAAAACTTC. This rearrangement joins TRBV13 to TRBJ2-7; TRBD1 might be the D (6 bases). CDR1 and CDR2 from the germline V gene are PRHDT and FYEKMQ (reference sequence). The CDR3 runs to 13 residues.